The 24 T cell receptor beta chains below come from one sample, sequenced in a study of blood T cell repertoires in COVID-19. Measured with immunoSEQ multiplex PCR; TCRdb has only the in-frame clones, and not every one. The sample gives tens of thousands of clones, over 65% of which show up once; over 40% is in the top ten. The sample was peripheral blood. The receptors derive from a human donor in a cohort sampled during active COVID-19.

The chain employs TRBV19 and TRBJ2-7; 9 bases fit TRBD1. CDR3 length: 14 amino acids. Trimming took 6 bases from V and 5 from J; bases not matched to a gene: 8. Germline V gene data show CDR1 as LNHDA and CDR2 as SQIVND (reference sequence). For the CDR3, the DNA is TGTGCCAGTAGGCCGGGACAGGGATCTCACGAGCAGTACTTC. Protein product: CASRPGQGSHEQYF.

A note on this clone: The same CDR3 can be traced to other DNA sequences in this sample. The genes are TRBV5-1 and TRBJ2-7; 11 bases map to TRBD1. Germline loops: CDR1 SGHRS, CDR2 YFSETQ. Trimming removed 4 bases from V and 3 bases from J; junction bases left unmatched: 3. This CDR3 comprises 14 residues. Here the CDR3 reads CASSLGTGGYEQYF. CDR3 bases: TGCGCCAGCAGCCTGGGGACAGGGGGCTACGAGCAGTACTTC.

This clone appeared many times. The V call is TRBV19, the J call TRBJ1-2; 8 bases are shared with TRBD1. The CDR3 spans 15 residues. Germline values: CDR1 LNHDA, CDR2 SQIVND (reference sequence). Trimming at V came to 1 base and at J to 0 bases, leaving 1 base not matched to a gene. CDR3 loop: CASSIVTGANYGYTF. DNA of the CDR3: TGTGCCAGTAGTATAGTGACAGGGGCTAACTATGGCTACACCTTC.

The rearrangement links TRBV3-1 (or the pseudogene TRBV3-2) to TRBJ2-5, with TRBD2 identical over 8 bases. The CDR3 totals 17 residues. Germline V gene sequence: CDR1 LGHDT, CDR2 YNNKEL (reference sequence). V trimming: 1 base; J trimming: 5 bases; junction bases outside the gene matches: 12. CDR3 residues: CASSQGGGTGGGETQYF. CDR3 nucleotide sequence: TGTGCCAGCAGCCAAGGTGGCGGAACGGGAGGGGGGGAGACCCAGTACTTC.

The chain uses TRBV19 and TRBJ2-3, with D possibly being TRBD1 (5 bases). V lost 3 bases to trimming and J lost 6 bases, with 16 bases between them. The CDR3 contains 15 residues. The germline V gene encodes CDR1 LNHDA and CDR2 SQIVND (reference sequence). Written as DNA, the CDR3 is TGTGCCAGTAGTATTAGGAATAGCAAGGGGGATACGCAGTATTTT. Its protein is CASSIRNSKGDTQYF.

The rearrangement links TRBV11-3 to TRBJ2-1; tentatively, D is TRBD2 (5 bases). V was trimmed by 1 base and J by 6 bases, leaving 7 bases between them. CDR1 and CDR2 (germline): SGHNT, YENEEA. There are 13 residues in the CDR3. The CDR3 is CASSLASGNEQFF. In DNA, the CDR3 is TGTGCCAGCAGCTTAGCGAGCGGCAATGAGCAGTTCTTC.

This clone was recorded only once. CDR3 DNA sequence: TGTGCCAGCAGCGGGACCAGGGACACTGGCATTAATACGCAGTATTTT. Translation gives CASSGTRDTGINTQYF. The gene calls are TRBV9 and TRBJ2-3, with a tentative D call TRBD1 (6 bases). Germline V gives CDR1 SGDLS, CDR2 YYNGEE. The CDR3 totals 16 residues. Trimming pared 3 bases from V and 7 bases from J, leaving 21 bases between.

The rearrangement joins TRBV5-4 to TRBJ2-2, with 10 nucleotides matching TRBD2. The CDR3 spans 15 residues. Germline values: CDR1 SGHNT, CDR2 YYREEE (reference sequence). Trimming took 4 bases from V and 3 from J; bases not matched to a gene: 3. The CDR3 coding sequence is TGTGCCAGCAGCCTTAGCGGGAGGTACACCGGGGAGCTGTTTTTT. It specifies CASSLSGRYTGELFF.

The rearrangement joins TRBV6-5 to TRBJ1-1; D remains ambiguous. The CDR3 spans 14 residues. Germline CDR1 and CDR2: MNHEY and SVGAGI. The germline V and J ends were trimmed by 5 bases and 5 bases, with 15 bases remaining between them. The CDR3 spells CASSSWWEGTEAFF. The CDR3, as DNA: TGTGCCAGCAGTAGTTGGTGGGAGGGAACTGAAGCTTTCTTT.

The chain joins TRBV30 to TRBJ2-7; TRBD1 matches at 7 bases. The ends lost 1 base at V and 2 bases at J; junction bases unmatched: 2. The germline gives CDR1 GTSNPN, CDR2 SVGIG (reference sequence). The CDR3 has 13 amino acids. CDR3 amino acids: CAWSADRAYEQYF. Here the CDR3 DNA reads TGTGCCTGGAGTGCCGACAGGGCCTACGAGCAGTACTTC. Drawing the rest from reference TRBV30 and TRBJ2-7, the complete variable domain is SQTIHQWPATLVQPVGSPLSLECTVEGTSNPNLYWYRQAAGRGLQLLFYSVGIGQISSEVPQNLSASRPQDRQFILSSKKLLLSDSGFYLCAWSADRAYEQYFGPGTRLTVT.

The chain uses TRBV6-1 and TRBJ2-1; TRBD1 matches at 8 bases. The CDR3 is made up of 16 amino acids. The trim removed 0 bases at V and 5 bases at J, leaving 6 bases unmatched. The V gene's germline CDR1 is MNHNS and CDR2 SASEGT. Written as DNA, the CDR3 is TGTGCCAGCAGTGAAGCTTACAGGGGGTGGGACAATGAGCAGTTCTTC. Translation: CASSEAYRGWDNEQFF.

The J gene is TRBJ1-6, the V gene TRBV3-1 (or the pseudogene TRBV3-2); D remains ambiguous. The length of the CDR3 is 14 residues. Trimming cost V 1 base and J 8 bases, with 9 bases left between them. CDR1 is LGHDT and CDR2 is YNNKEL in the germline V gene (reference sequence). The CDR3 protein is CASSQGVGYSPLHF. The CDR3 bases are TGTGCCAGCAGCCAAGGTGTCGGGTATTCACCCCTCCACTTT.

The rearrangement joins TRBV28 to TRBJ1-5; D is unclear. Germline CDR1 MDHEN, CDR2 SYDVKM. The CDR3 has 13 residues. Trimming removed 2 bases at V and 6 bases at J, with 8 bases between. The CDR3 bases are TGTGCCAGCAGTTTACTTCTCAGTCAGCCCCAGCATTTT. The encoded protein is CASSLLLSQPQHF.

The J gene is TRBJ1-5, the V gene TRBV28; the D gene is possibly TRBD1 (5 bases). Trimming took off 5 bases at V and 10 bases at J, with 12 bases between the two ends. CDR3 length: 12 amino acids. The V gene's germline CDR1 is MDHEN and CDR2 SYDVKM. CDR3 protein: CASSIAQGPQHF. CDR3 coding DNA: TGTGCCAGCAGTATCGCGCAGGGACCCCAGCATTTT.

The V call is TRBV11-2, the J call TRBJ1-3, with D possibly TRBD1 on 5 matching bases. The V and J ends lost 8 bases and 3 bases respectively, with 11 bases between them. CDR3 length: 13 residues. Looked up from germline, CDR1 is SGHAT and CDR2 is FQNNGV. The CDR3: CASGRGSGNTIYF. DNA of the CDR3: TGTGCCAGCGGAAGGGGTAGTGGAAACACCATATATTTT.

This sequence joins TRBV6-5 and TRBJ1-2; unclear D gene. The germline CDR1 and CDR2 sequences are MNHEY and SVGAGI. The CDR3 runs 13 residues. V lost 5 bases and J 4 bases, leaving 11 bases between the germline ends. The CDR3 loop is CASSTTTSYGYTF. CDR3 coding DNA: TGTGCCAGCAGTACCACAACAAGCTATGGCTACACCTTC.

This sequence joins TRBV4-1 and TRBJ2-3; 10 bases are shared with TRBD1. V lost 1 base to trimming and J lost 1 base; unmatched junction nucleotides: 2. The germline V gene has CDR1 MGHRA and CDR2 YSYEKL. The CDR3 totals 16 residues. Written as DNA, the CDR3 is TGCGCCAGCAGCCAAGGGGACAGGGGCGGCACAGATACGCAGTATTTT. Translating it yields CASSQGDRGGTDTQYF.

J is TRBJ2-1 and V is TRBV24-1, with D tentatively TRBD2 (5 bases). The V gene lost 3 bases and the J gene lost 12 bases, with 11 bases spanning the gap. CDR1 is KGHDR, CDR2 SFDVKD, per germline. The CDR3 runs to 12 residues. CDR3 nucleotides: TGTGCCACCAGTGATGGGCTAGGAGGGCAGTTCTTC. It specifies CATSDGLGGQFF.

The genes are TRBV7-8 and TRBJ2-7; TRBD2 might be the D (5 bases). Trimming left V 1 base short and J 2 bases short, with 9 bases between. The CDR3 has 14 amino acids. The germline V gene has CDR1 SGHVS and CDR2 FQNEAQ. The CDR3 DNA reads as TGTGCCAGCAGCTTAGTCCCCGGGGCCTACGAGCAGTACTTC. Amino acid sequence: CASSLVPGAYEQYF. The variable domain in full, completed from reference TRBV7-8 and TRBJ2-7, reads GAGVSQSPRYKVAKRGQDVALRCDPISGHVSLFWYQQALGQGPEFLTYFQNEAQLDKSGLPSDRFFAERPEGSVSTLKIQRTQQEDSAVYLCASSLVPGAYEQYFGPGTRLTVT.

CDR3 nucleotides: TGTGCCAGCAGTGTGCGACAGGGAAAAGAGACCCAGTACTTC. Translating gives CASSVRQGKETQYF. The rearrangement links TRBV28 to TRBJ2-5, with 7 bases fitting TRBD1. J lost 3 bases, V lost 5 bases, and 6 bases had no gene match. The CDR3 is made up of 14 amino acids. Per the germline V gene, CDR1 is MDHEN and CDR2 is SYDVKM.

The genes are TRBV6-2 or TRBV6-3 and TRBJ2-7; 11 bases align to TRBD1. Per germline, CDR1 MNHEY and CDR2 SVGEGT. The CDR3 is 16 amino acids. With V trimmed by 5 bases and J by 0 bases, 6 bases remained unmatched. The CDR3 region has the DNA TGTGCCAGCAGTCTACCCGGGACAGGGGGCTCCTACGAGCAGTACTTC. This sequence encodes CASSLPGTGGSYEQYF.

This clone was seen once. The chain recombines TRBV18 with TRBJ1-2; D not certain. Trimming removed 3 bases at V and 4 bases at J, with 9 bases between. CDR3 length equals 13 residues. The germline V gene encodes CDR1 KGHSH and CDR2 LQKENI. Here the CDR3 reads CASSPEGSYGYTF. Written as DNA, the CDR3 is TGTGCCAGCTCACCGGAGGGCAGCTATGGCTACACCTTC.

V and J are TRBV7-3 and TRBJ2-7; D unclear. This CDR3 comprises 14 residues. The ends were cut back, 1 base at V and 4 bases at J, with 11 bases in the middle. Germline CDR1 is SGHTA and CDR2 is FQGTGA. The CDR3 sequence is CASSLSSRSYEQYF. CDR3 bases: TGTGCCAGCAGCTTAAGTTCCCGGTCTTACGAGCAGTACTTC. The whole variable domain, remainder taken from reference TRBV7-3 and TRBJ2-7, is GAGVSQTPSNKVTEKGKYVELRCDPISGHTALYWYRQSLGQGPEFLIYFQGTGAADDSGLPNDRFFAVRPEGSVSTLKIQRTERGDSAVYLCASSLSSRSYEQYFGPGTRLTVT.

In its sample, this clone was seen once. The DNA of the CDR3 is TGTGCCAGCAGTTGGGGGCAGCGGGAGAGGGACTACGAGCAGTACTTC. Translated, it gives CASSWGQRERDYEQYF. This sequence joins TRBV28 and TRBJ2-7; 8 bases align to TRBD2. V dropped 4 bases and J dropped 3; count of bases not matched to a gene: 11. Germline-derived CDR1 and CDR2 are MDHEN and SYDVKM. The CDR3 runs to 16 residues. The whole variable domain, filled in from reference TRBV28 and TRBJ2-7, reads DVKVTQSSRYLVKRTGEKVFLECVQDMDHENMFWYRQDPGLGLRLIYFSYDVKMKEKGDIPEGYSVSREKKERFSLILESASTNQTSMYLCASSWGQRERDYEQYFGPGTRLTVT.